Listed below are T cell receptor beta chains from one sample, sequenced in a study of T cell responses to AZD1222 COVID-19 vaccine. Data came from immunoSEQ multiplex PCR; TCRdb stores just in-frame clones and leaves some out. The data show more than 85,000 clones, with about 89% seen just once and approximately 15% held by the top ten. Here the sequenced sample was peripheral blood, taken on day 0 of AZD1222 vaccination. The receptor set was obtained from an adult in good health. The CDR3 runs from the conserved cysteine through the conserved F or W. Each record gives: CDR3 DNA, CDR3 protein, clone size, J gene, D gene, V gene. The D gene is left open where the match is weak. Not all rows give a size; the values are once, few, many and, for expanded clones, a class.

TGTGCCACCAGTGAAACCGGGACAGGGATCGAAAAACTGTTTTTT	CATSETGTGIEKLFF	.	TRBJ1-4	TRBD1	TRBV24-1
TGCGCCAGCAGCCAAGATAGAACGGGATCTGGGTCACCCCTCCACTTT	CASSQDRTGSGSPLHF	.	TRBJ1-6	.	TRBV4-1
TGTGCCAGCAGCTTAGCGGGACTAGCGGTTTGGGGTACGCAGTATTTT	CASSLAGLAVWGTQYF	.	TRBJ2-3	TRBD2	TRBV7-8
TGTGCCAGCAGTTACCGTGGACAAATCAAGAACACTGAAGCTTTCTTT	CASSYRGQIKNTEAFF	.	TRBJ1-1	.	TRBV6-5
TGTGCCAGCAATTTACAGGGGGGTAGCAATCAGCCCCAGCATTTT	CASNLQGGSNQPQHF	.	TRBJ1-5	TRBD1	TRBV6-5
TGTGCCAGCTCACCCCCCCCGGGAAATCAGCCCCAGCATTTT	CASSPPPGNQPQHF	few	TRBJ1-5	.	TRBV18
TGTGCCAGCAGCCCCCATGACAGGCCTAACACTGAAGCTTTCTTT	CASSPHDRPNTEAFF	.	TRBJ1-1	.	TRBV3-1/TRBV3-2
TGTGCCTGGAGTGTGGGGGCCTTCCACACCATATATTTT	CAWSVGAFHTIYF	.	TRBJ1-3	.	TRBV30
TGTGCCAGCAGCTTAGCAGGGGAGGGACAGCCCCAGCATTTT	CASSLAGEGQPQHF	.	TRBJ1-5	.	TRBV7-9
TGTGCCAGCTCACCAGACGGGGCGGCCTATGGCTACACCTTC	CASSPDGAAYGYTF	.	TRBJ1-2	.	TRBV18
TGTGCCAGCGGAACCGGGACTCCCGTGGGTGAGCAGTTCTTC	CASGTGTPVGEQFF	.	TRBJ2-1	.	TRBV6-5
TGTGCCAGTGCCCTTGGGGGGGTTGTGATTGGGGACACTGAAGCTTTCTTT	CASALGGVVIGDTEAFF	.	TRBJ1-1	.	TRBV19
TGTGCCAGCAGTGTACAGGGTAGCAGCGCTGAAGCTTTCTTT	CASSVQGSSAEAFF	.	TRBJ1-1	.	TRBV6-4
TGTGCCAGCTCACCTGACACAAACATGAACACTGAAGCTTTCTTT	CASSPDTNMNTEAFF	.	TRBJ1-1	.	TRBV18
TGTGCCAGCAGCCGTGGGAGAGGTTTGGGTGAGCAGTTCTTC	CASSRGRGLGEQFF	.	TRBJ2-1	.	TRBV6-5
TGTGCCAGCAGCCGTGAGAGGCGGAGCAATCAGCCCCAGCATTTT	CASSRERRSNQPQHF	.	TRBJ1-5	.	TRBV7-9
TGTGCCAGCAGCGGGACATCTGGAAACACCATATATTTT	CASSGTSGNTIYF	.	TRBJ1-3	.	TRBV6-5
TGCGCCCGCAGCTTGGCGGGGGGGGCGAGGGAGCAGTACTTC	CARSLAGGAREQYF	.	TRBJ2-7	TRBD2	TRBV5-1
TGTGCCAGCAGCCCCAAGAGGGGAGAGGGCAATCAGCCCCAGCATTTT	CASSPKRGEGNQPQHF	.	TRBJ1-5	.	TRBV27
TGTGCCAGCAGCTTAAGGGACAGAAATCAGCCCCAGCATTTT	CASSLRDRNQPQHF	few	TRBJ1-5	TRBD1	TRBV7-4
TGTGCCAGCAGTTACGATACGCAGTATTTT	CASSYDTQYF	.	TRBJ2-3	.	TRBV12-3/TRBV12-4
TGTGCCAGCAGCTTAGTTACTGGAAACACCATATATTTT	CASSLVTGNTIYF	.	TRBJ1-3	.	TRBV7-8
TGCGCCAGCAGTACCGAGGGGGCTACTAATGAAAAACTGTTTTTT	CASSTEGATNEKLFF	once	TRBJ1-4	TRBD1	TRBV5-1
TGCGCCAGTGGCGACCCGGGGGAAAACATTCAGTACTTC	CASGDPGENIQYF	once	TRBJ2-4	.	TRBV5-1
TGTGCCAGCAGCGTAGATGAACGGAGAGATCAGCCCCAGCATTTT	CASSVDERRDQPQHF	once	TRBJ1-5	.	TRBV9
TGTGCCAGTTACAGACTAGCCGATAGCACAGATACGCAGTATTTT	CASYRLADSTDTQYF	.	TRBJ2-3	TRBD2	TRBV5-6
TGTGCCAGCAGTTTAATGCGTGAGACCCAGTACTTC	CASSLMRETQYF	.	TRBJ2-5	.	TRBV12-3/TRBV12-4
TGTGCCAGCAGTGAAGGGGGAGCTGGGTCCGGGGAGCTGTTTTTT	CASSEGGAGSGELFF	.	TRBJ2-2	.	TRBV6-1
TGTGCCAGCAGTACAAACCTTAGCGGGAGACGCTCCTACGAGCAGTACTTC	CASSTNLSGRRSYEQYF	.	TRBJ2-7	TRBD2	TRBV28
TGTGCCAGCAGTTTGGGGGTAGCTCGACCCACAGATACGCAGTATTTT	CASSLGVARPTDTQYF	.	TRBJ2-3	.	TRBV27
TGTGCCACCAGGACAGGCAATCAGCCCCAGCATTTT	CATRTGNQPQHF	.	TRBJ1-5	.	TRBV10-3
TGTGCCAGCAGTTTATTGGGACTAGCGGGAGAGAGGGAGGAGACCCAGTACTTC	CASSLLGLAGEREETQYF	.	TRBJ2-5	TRBD2	TRBV27
TGTGCCAGCAGCGTTTGGACAGGAACTAACTATGGCTACACCTTC	CASSVWTGTNYGYTF	.	TRBJ1-2	TRBD1	TRBV7-8
TGTGCCAGCTCACCATCCGGGACAGGCGTCTACGAGCAGTACTTC	CASSPSGTGVYEQYF	.	TRBJ2-7	TRBD1	TRBV18
TGTGCCAGCAGCCAAGGCACTGGAGCCAGGGAGCAGTTCTTC	CASSQGTGAREQFF	.	TRBJ2-1	.	TRBV3-1/TRBV3-2
TGTGCCAGCAGCTCAGGGGTCTCGTTCTCTGGAAACACCATATATTTT	CASSSGVSFSGNTIYF	.	TRBJ1-3	.	TRBV9
TGCGCCAGCAGCTTGGCCCGAGAGGCCACTGAAGCTTTCTTT	CASSLAREATEAFF	once	TRBJ1-1	.	TRBV5-1